A selection of T cell receptor beta chains follows, all from one sample in a study of cytomegalovirus exposure and HLA in healthy donors. TCRdb's copy holds only in-frame clones and misses some; the assay was immunoSEQ multiplex PCR. In the table there are approximately 97,000 clones, 78% of which are singletons. The sample was PBMCs. Every receptor here comes from a woman between 35 and 50 years old in good health and CMV-seropositive. Both conserved end residues are trimmed from each CDR3. A D gene is named only where the DNA matches it firmly.

v_call | d_call | cdr3_aa
TRBV6-5 | NA | ATSGGIGTQY
TRBV1 | NA | TSSQDRGLNDRDEAY
TRBV6-1 | TRBD2 | ASSGGRHNEQF
TRBV7-2 | TRBD1 | ASSTGQVASPLH
TRBV7-5 | NA | ARSGQTVNTEAF
TRBV29-1 | TRBD2 | SVEDLGLGEGSSYNEQF
TRBV6-6 | NA | ASRRQLMNTEAF
TRBV10-1 | TRBD2 | ASSESGLAGGPRQNTGELF
TRBV7-6 | TRBD2 | ASSLEGLARDYEHF
TRBV30 | NA | AWSRDNTDTQY
TRBV29-1 | TRBD1 | SVVPSGSTGFYEQY
TRBV6-5 | NA | ASRGGPGELF
TRBV11-2 | TRBD1 | ASSTPGQTYEQY
TRBV23-1 | NA | ASSQGPRTDTQY
TRBV29-1 | TRBD1 | SVVGRQGLGYT
TRBV27 | TRBD2 | ASSSTGLAGVGLDTGELF
TRBV7-9 | NA | ASSLVVGRVRVRTDTQY
TRBV7-8 | NA | ASSFLRGNEQF
TRBV4-1 | NA | ASSTLYTDTQY
TRBV2 | NA | ASSERRMGPYNEQF
TRBV19 | TRBD2 | ATRGLADTGELF